The TCR beta chain under discussion was sequenced for a study of T cell repertoires in cytomegalovirus infection. About the study: Signatures in public TCR beta sequences pointed to both CMV infection and matching HLA type.

TCRdb re-derived calls from the reads in MiXCR, one entry per CDR3 protein. The data contain hundreds of thousands of distinct CDR3 sequences, under 55% of them singletons. This clonotype has only one observation. No antigen is known for it. The CDR3 spans 16 residues. The germline V gene has CDR1 SGHRS and CDR2 YFSETQ. V shed 4 bases and J 5 bases; nucleotides not matched to a gene: 9. The sequences come from cultured PBMCs, collected from culture after CMV antigen stimulation. V gene TRBV5-1 combines with J gene TRBJ1-4; 9 nucleotides align to TRBD1. The TCR sequence derives from a human donor in good health (CMV status not recorded). Some clones in this sample may be carry-over from other donors' samples. CDR3 in DNA: TGCGCCAGCAGCATGGGACAGGGAGCGTCCAATGAAAAACTGTTTTTT. It codes for CASSMGQGASNEKLFF.